The 11 T cell receptor beta chains below were found in one sample sequenced in a study of Graves' ophthalmopathy and Graves' hyperthyroidism. The authors amplified TCR beta CDR3 regions, and they did so from RNA transcripts for repertoire sequencing. In the first round, RT-PCR was carried out with HTBI primers, and a multiplex PCR formed the second round. In TCRdb, the multiplex PCR reads were re-called with MiXCR into one record per CDR3 protein. The repertoire includes over 650,000 distinct CDR3 sequences, over 40% of them detected once, and more than 2.5% sits in the top ten. Sequenced: peripheral blood. These TCRs come from an adult man with Graves' ophthalmopathy.

The chain links TRBV7-9 to TRBJ2-5; 10 nucleotides align to TRBD1. The CDR3 is 14 residues long. Germline assignment: CDR1 SEHNR and CDR2 FQNEAQ (reference sequence). Germline trimming cut 6 bases from V and 11 bases from J; bases unmatched to any gene: 12. For the CDR3, the DNA is TGTGCCAGCAGACCCGGGACAGGGGCCGATGAGCAGTACTTC. Translation gives CASRPGTGADEQYF. The full variable domain, completed using reference TRBV7-9 and TRBJ2-5, is DTGVSQNPRHKITKRGQNVTFRCDPISEHNRLYWYRQTLGQGPEFLTYFQNEAQLEKSRLLSDRFSAERPKGSFSTLEIQRTEQGDSAMYLCASRPGTGADEQYFGPGTRLLVL.

This clonotype has ten or more counts. The chain couples TRBV19 to TRBJ1-2; TRBD1 might be the D (5 bases). The CDR3 spans 15 residues. V dropped 6 bases and J dropped 4 bases, with 18 bases sitting between them. CDR1 LNHDA and CDR2 SQIVND come from the germline V gene (reference sequence). The CDR3 reads CASSGFAGPAYGYTF. The CDR3 nucleotides are TGTGCCAGTAGCGGGTTTGCGGGGCCCGCCTATGGCTACACCTTC.

This clonotype was picked up a small number of times. The V call is TRBV5-8, the J call TRBJ2-7, with D maybe TRBD1 (7 bases). Germline V lookup: CDR1 SGHTS, CDR2 YDEGEE. CDR3 size: 14 residues. The V end lost 6 bases, the J end lost 2 bases, and 15 bases lay between the germline ends. In DNA form, the CDR3 reads TGTGCCAGCACCAACCAGGGGGGCCCCTACGAGCAGTACTTC. Its protein is CASTNQGGPYEQYF.

Of note for this clonotype: Just one base apart from a much larger clone, this may be a read error. The chain recombines TRBV7-3 with TRBJ2-5; D not resolved. The CDR3 totals 13 residues. Germline CDR1 is SGHTA and CDR2 is FQGTGA. The CDR3 nucleotides read TGTGCCAGCAGTCTCCCTATTGAAGAGGCCCAGTACTTC. This codes for CASSLPIEEAQYF. Complete variable domain (other parts from reference TRBV7-3 and TRBJ2-5): GAGVSQTPSNKVTEKGKYVELRCDPISGHTALYWYRQSLGQGPEFLIYFQGTGAADDSGLPNDRFFAVRPEGSVSTLKIQRTERGDSAVYLCASSLPIEEAQYFGPGTRLLVL.

The table lists this clonotype with a few counts. This chain links TRBV30 with TRBJ2-7; tentatively, D is TRBD1 (5 bases). In germline, CDR1 is GTSNPN, CDR2 SVGIG (reference sequence). The CDR3 extends over 12 amino acids. Trimming removed 2 bases at V and 5 bases at J, with 10 bases between. CDR3 loop: CAWSTGHDEQYF. CDR3 DNA sequence: TGTGCCTGGAGTACAGGCCACGACGAGCAGTACTTC.

This clonotype was counted only a few times. This chain links TRBV20-1 with TRBJ2-5, with D unresolved. Per the germline V gene, CDR1 is DFQATT and CDR2 is SNEGSKA (reference sequence). Trimming pared 0 bases from V and 0 bases from J, leaving 8 bases between. The CDR3 extends over 14 amino acids. CDR3 region: CSARDLMYQETQYF. The CDR3 region has the DNA TGCAGTGCTAGAGATTTGATGTACCAAGAGACCCAGTACTTC.

This clonotype was counted at least ten times. V is TRBV10-3 and J is TRBJ1-5; 8 nucleotides line up with TRBD1. Per germline, CDR1 ENHRY and CDR2 SYGVKD. This CDR3 contains 13 residues. J was trimmed by 4 bases and V by 8 bases; bases with no gene match: 4. The CDR3: CAIGQGGNQPQHF. In DNA, the CDR3 is TGTGCCATCGGACAGGGTGGGAATCAGCCCCAGCATTTT.

This clonotype was seen more than once but under ten times. This sequence joins TRBV5-1 and TRBJ2-7, with TRBD2 matching 9 bases. V was clipped by 6 bases and J by 4 bases; unmatched bases: 11. From germline, CDR1 is SGHRS and CDR2 YFSETQ. CDR3 size: 15 residues. The CDR3 sequence: CASKLLAGTIYEQYF. CDR3 coding DNA: TGCGCCAGCAAGCTTCTAGCGGGGACAATATACGAGCAGTACTTC.

This clonotype was counted at least ten times. The chain links TRBV7-8 to TRBJ1-5; D is perhaps TRBD1 (5 bases). Germline CDR1 reads SGHVS; CDR2 reads FQNEAQ. Between the trimmed V and J ends, which lost 5 bases and 2 bases, there was a span of 16 bases. The CDR3 runs 16 residues. CDR3 sequence (DNA): TGTGCCAGCAGCGGTGGTCCCCTGGGGGGCAATCAGCCCCAGCATTTT. Translating gives CASSGGPLGGNQPQHF.

Ten or more counts support this clonotype. The chain is built from TRBV29-1 and TRBJ2-7, with 8 bases matching TRBD2. This CDR3 spans 14 amino acids. Germline CDR1 reads SQVTM; CDR2 reads ANQGSEA. Unmatched junction bases numbered 10, after V lost 3 bases and J lost 6 bases. Here the CDR3 reads CSVEISGRGSEQYF. The CDR3 DNA reads as TGCAGCGTTGAGATAAGCGGGAGAGGGAGCGAGCAGTACTTC.

In DNA, the CDR3 is TGTGCCAGCAGCCCCGGGTGGACAGGGGGCCAAGAGACCCAGTACTTC. Residues: CASSPGWTGGQETQYF. The J gene is TRBJ2-5, the V gene TRBV25-1; 10 bases agree with TRBD1. This CDR3 has 16 residues. Unmatched junction bases numbered 8, after V lost 6 bases and J lost 1 base. The V gene's germline CDR1 is MGHDK and CDR2 SYGVNS. The complete variable domain, with remaining parts taken from reference TRBV25-1 and TRBJ2-5, reads EADIYQTPRYLVIGTGKKITLECSQTMGHDKMYWYQQDPGMELHLIHYSYGVNSTEKGDLSSESTVSRIRTEHFPLTLESARPSHTSQYLCASSPGWTGGQETQYFGPGTRLLVL.